This passage covers 4 T cell receptor beta chains from one sample sequenced in a study of blood T cell repertoires in COVID-19 (dated by TCRdb to 2018 to 2020). Libraries were built with the immunoSEQ multiplex PCR assay. The clones in this table, taken by TCRdb from immuneACCESS, are in-frame only. Not every clone is retained; where verified, under half of the shortfall comes from an unresolved V gene, and the cause of the rest is unknown. The sample table lists some 250,000 clones, 86% of them with a count of one. The top ten hold around 2.9% of the sample. The sequenced sample consisted of peripheral blood. Every receptor here comes from a woman in her 30s who had recovered from COVID-19.

This chain links TRBV5-1 with TRBJ2-1; D gene uncertain. CDR3 length: 12 residues. Per the germline V gene, CDR1 is SGHRS and CDR2 is YFSETQ. V shed 4 bases and J shed 4 bases, with 6 bases lying between them. The CDR3 DNA reads TGCGCCAGCAGCGAGAGTTACAATGAGCAGTTCTTC. The encoded protein is CASSESYNEQFF. The full variable domain, completed using reference TRBV5-1 and TRBJ2-1, is KAGVTQTPRYLIKTRGQQVTLSCSPISGHRSVSWYQQTPGQGLQFLFEYFSETQRNKGNFPGRFSGRQFSNSRSEMNVSTLELGDSALYLCASSESYNEQFFGPGTRLTVL.

The J gene is TRBJ2-3, the V gene TRBV27; 9 bases map to TRBD1. Trimming removed 3 bases from V and 4 bases from J; junction bases left unmatched: 5. Germline V CDR1 and CDR2: MNHEY, SMNVEV (reference sequence). CDR3 length: 15 amino acids. CDR3 DNA: TGTGCCAGCAGTTTTTGGGACAGGGTAGCAGATACGCAGTATTTT. It yields the protein CASSFWDRVADTQYF.

This clone was counted between two and nine times. The rearrangement uses TRBV4-1 and TRBJ1-2; 7 bases are shared with TRBD1. The CDR3 runs 12 residues. Germline CDR1 and CDR2: MGHRA and YSYEKL. J was trimmed by 3 bases and V by 9 bases; bases with no gene match: 4. The CDR3: CASQGVDYGYTF. For the CDR3, the DNA is TGCGCCAGTCAGGGGGTCGACTATGGCTACACCTTC.

The V call is TRBV24-1, the J call TRBJ2-1; 11 bases fit TRBD2. This CDR3 is built from 16 residues. Germline CDR1 KGHDR, CDR2 SFDVKD. Losses at the gene ends were 4 bases for V and 0 bases for J; bases not matched to a gene: 1. CDR3 amino acids: CATSDGLAGSYNEQFF. In DNA, the CDR3 is TGTGCCACCAGTGACGGACTAGCGGGCTCCTACAATGAGCAGTTCTTC.